One and the same sample provided the 16 T cell receptor beta chains below, sequenced in a study of Ad26.COV2.S vaccination and SARS-CoV-2 variants. Clones were sequenced by immunoSEQ multiplex PCR, and TCRdb holds only the in-frame ones, with some missing. The data show hundreds of thousands of clones, approximately 88% seen once. The treatment: some 20 received Ad26.COV2.S at low or high dose, single or two shots; about 5 received placebo; per-sample allocation not given. Sampling was done on day 63 after the first vaccine or placebo injection. The source material was peripheral blood, sampled in a trial of Ad26.COV2.S vaccine versus placebo. These receptors were collected from a person between 18 and 65 years old who received the Ad26.COV2.S COVID-19 vaccine or a placebo.

The chain couples TRBV9 to TRBJ2-1; 8 bases align to TRBD2. This CDR3 is 14 amino acids long. Germline CDR1 SGDLS, CDR2 YYNGEE. The V segment lost 2 bases and the J segment 7 bases; nucleotides outside the gene matches: 5. This CDR3 reads CASSVRTSRNEQFF. The CDR3 coding sequence is TGTGCCAGCAGCGTCCGGACTAGCAGGAATGAGCAGTTCTTC.

This CDR3 is CASSGENNQPQHF. DNA for the CDR3: TGCGCCAGTTCCGGGGAGAACAATCAGCCCCAGCATTTT. The chain recombines TRBV4-1 with TRBJ1-5; D gene ambiguous. Trimming shortened V by 9 bases and J by 3 bases, and 12 bases separated the two germline ends. Looked up from germline, CDR1 is MGHRA and CDR2 is YSYEKL. This CDR3 region has 13 residues.

The chain joins TRBV25-1 to TRBJ1-5, with D tentatively TRBD1 (5 bases). Trimming stripped 8 bases from V and 8 bases from J, with 10 bases between. The CDR3 covers 11 residues. CDR1 and CDR2 (germline): MGHDK, SYGVNS. CDR3 nucleotides: TGTGCCAGCGGGATGGGGGAGCCCCAGCATTTT. As protein: CASGMGEPQHF.

Here the CDR3 DNA reads TGTGCCAGTAGTATAGTACAGGGCGGGACCGGGGAGCTGTTTTTT. This codes for CASSIVQGGTGELFF. The chain employs TRBV19 and TRBJ2-2, with D tentatively TRBD1 (6 bases). This CDR3 has 15 amino acids. Germline-derived CDR1 and CDR2 are LNHDA and SQIVND (reference sequence). Trimming stripped 1 base from V and 5 bases from J, with 11 bases between.

The V call is TRBV2, the J call TRBJ1-1; the D is unclear. V was pared by 7 bases and J by 3 bases, with 12 bases between. The CDR3 contains 13 residues. CDR1 and CDR2 from the germline V gene are SNHLY and FYNNEI. The CDR3 nucleotides are TGTGCCAGCACAGCATACCGGGACACTGAAGCTTTCTTT. Encoded protein: CASTAYRDTEAFF.

Concerning this clone: Other DNA variants within this sample encode the same CDR3. The rearrangement uses TRBV18 and TRBJ2-7; D may correspond to TRBD1 or TRBD2 (6 bases each). Germline values: CDR1 KGHSH, CDR2 LQKENI. The CDR3 consists of 14 residues. V was clipped by 1 base and J by 4 bases, with 11 bases between them. The CDR3 sequence: CASSPQEGDYEQYF. The CDR3 DNA is TGTGCCAGCTCACCACAGGAGGGGGATTACGAGCAGTACTTC.

This clone was recorded once. This chain uses TRBV15 with TRBJ1-4; D is undetermined. CDR1 LNHNV and CDR2 YYDKDF come from the germline V gene (reference sequence). V lost 0 bases and J lost 2, with 7 bases in between. The CDR3 length is 15 residues. CDR3: CATSRETSTNEKLFF. In DNA form, the CDR3 reads TGTGCCACCAGCAGAGAAACGTCGACTAATGAAAAACTGTTTTTT. Full variable domain (remainder filled in from reference TRBV15 and TRBJ1-4): DAMVIQNPRYQVTQFGKPVTLSCSQTLNHNVMYWYQQKSSQAPKLLFHYYDKDFNNEADTPDNFQSRRPNTSFCFLDIRSPGLGDTAMYLCATSRETSTNEKLFFGSGTQLSVL.

This clone was detected once. The same CDR3 is also encoded by other DNA sequences in this sample. The J gene is TRBJ2-7, the V gene TRBV7-2; TRBD1 is a possible D gene (5 bases). Per germline, CDR1 SGHTA and CDR2 FQGNSA. The CDR3 is 14 amino acids. V gave up 2 bases and J gave up 2 bases, with 10 bases separating them. The CDR3 region has the DNA TGTGCCAGCAGCTTAAGGCAGGGTCCCTACGAGCAGTACTTC. Its translation is CASSLRQGPYEQYF.

The genes are TRBV6-5 and TRBJ1-2; the D is unclear. Trimming shortened V by 9 bases and J by 0 bases, and 14 bases separated the two germline ends. In germline, CDR1 is MNHEY, CDR2 SVGAGI. The CDR3 is made up of 14 amino acids. The chain's CDR3 is CASSSDSSNYGYTF. Written as DNA, the CDR3 is TGTGCCAGTTCCAGCGACTCTTCTAACTATGGCTACACCTTC.

The chain is built from TRBV6-5 and TRBJ1-2, with TRBD1 as a possible D gene (5 bases). Germline V gene lookup returns CDR1 MNHEY and CDR2 SVGAGI. Trimming took off 1 base at V and 8 bases at J, with 11 bases between the two ends. This CDR3 is 13 amino acids long. The chain's CDR3 is CASSYFREDGYTF. As DNA, the CDR3 is TGTGCCAGCAGTTACTTCAGGGAGGACGGCTACACCTTC.

This clone turned up a few times. The V gene is TRBV27, the J gene TRBJ2-2; perhaps TRBD1 as D (5 bases). Trimming took 8 bases from V and 3 from J, leaving 13 bases between them. Germline lookup yields CDR1 MNHEY and CDR2 SMNVEV (reference sequence). This CDR3 contains 14 residues. The DNA of the CDR3 is TGTGCCAGCGGTCAGGGCCCGTACACCGGGGAGCTGTTTTTT. Translating gives CASGQGPYTGELFF.

This sequence joins TRBV7-9 and TRBJ2-4, with D possibly called TRBD1 or TRBD2 (5 bases each). Trimming took off 4 bases at V and 1 base at J, with 11 bases between the two ends. CDR1 is SEHNR and CDR2 is FQNEAQ in the germline V gene (reference sequence). There are 15 residues in the CDR3. The CDR3 sequence: CASSSLREAKNIQYF. In DNA, the CDR3 is TGTGCCAGCAGCTCTCTCAGGGAGGCCAAAAACATTCAGTACTTC.

The chain links TRBV9 to TRBJ2-7; D is unclear. Trimming cost V 0 bases and J 0 bases, with 7 bases left between them. Looked up from germline, CDR1 is SGDLS and CDR2 is YYNGEE. CDR3 length equals 14 residues. The CDR3 DNA reads TGTGCCAGCAGCGTAGGCGACGTCTCCTACGAGCAGTACTTC. Translated: CASSVGDVSYEQYF.

The gene calls are TRBV4-3 and TRBJ2-7; maybe TRBD2 (5 bases). The CDR3 length is 12 residues. The V gene lost 1 base and the J gene lost 4 bases, with 5 bases spanning the gap. Germline V CDR1 and CDR2: LGHNA, YSLEER. CDR3 DNA: TGCGCCAGCAGCCAAGGCGGGTACGAGCAGTACTTC. It translates to CASSQGGYEQYF.

Here the CDR3 reads CASSETGRNTEAFF. The CDR3 DNA reads as TGCGCCAGCAGTGAGACAGGGAGGAACACTGAAGCTTTCTTT. The J gene is TRBJ1-1, the V gene TRBV10-1; a weak D match, TRBD1 (6 bases). Germline V CDR1 and CDR2: WNHNN, SYGVQD (reference sequence). Trimming took off 2 bases at V and 1 base at J, with 8 bases between the two ends. This CDR3 contains 14 residues.

The chain recombines TRBV7-2 with TRBJ1-4, with 7 positions matching TRBD1. Germline V lookup: CDR1 SGHTA, CDR2 FQGNSA. The CDR3 has 14 amino acids. J lost 8 bases, V lost 5 bases, and 8 bases had no gene match. The CDR3 region has the DNA TGTGCCAGCAGCCTTGGACAGGTGGGAGAAAAACTGTTTTTT. Its translation is CASSLGQVGEKLFF.